The 8 T cell receptor beta chains presented below share a single source sample, sequenced in a study of tumor and adjacent non-tumor tissue in lung cancer. The template was RNA from unsorted bulk tissue. The normal lung tissue was taken more than 3 cm from the tumor edge. The library came from three nested PCR rounds adapted from ARM-PCR protocols. TCRdb re-called the multiplex PCR reads with MiXCR, one entry per CDR3 protein. The table shows over 35,000 distinct CDR3 sequences, with approximately 57% occurring only once. Sequenced material: distant non-tumor lung tissue. These receptor sequences come from a man aged 50 or older with non-small cell lung cancer.

A remark on this clonotype: A much larger clonotype is one base distant, so this may be a read error. The chain is built from TRBV30 and TRBJ1-6, with unresolved D. The CDR3 totals 14 residues. Germline V CDR1 and CDR2: GTSNPN, SVGIG (reference sequence). V lost 1 base and J 7 bases, leaving 11 bases between the germline ends. CDR3 bases: TGTGCCTGGAGTGGGGAAGAGTTGAATTCACCCCTCCACTTT. Amino acid sequence: CAWSGEELNSPLHF.

This clonotype was counted a few times. A single base separates this from a much larger clone, so it may be a read error. CDR3 sequence: CASSLPGRDTQYF. The CDR3 coding sequence is TGTGCCAGCAGCTTGCCGGGCCGGGATACGCAGTATTTT. The chain uses TRBV28 and TRBJ2-3; D uncertain. The CDR3 loop spans 13 amino acids. Germline CDR1 is MDHEN and CDR2 is SYDVKM. V lost 6 bases to trimming and J lost 6 bases, with 13 bases between them. The full variable domain, rest sourced from reference TRBV28 and TRBJ2-3, is DVKVTQSSRYLVKRTGEKVFLECVQDMDHENMFWYRQDPGLGLRLIYFSYDVKMKEKGDIPEGYSVSREKKERFSLILESASTNQTSMYLCASSLPGRDTQYFGPGTRLTVL.

This clonotype was seen at least ten times. The chain combines TRBV28 with TRBJ1-5; weak D call: TRBD1 (5 bases). V was shortened by 5 bases and J by 1 base, with 12 bases between the two germline ends. This CDR3 contains 15 residues. Per the germline V gene, CDR1 is MDHEN and CDR2 is SYDVKM. The CDR3 sequence is CASSPQGGSNQPQHF. CDR3 DNA: TGTGCCAGCAGTCCCCAGGGCGGAAGCAATCAGCCCCAGCATTTT. Full variable domain (missing parts from reference TRBV28 and TRBJ1-5): DVKVTQSSRYLVKRTGEKVFLECVQDMDHENMFWYRQDPGLGLRLIYFSYDVKMKEKGDIPEGYSVSREKKERFSLILESASTNQTSMYLCASSPQGGSNQPQHFGDGTRLSIL.

This clonotype came up many times. This chain connects TRBV6-1 to TRBJ1-1; D may be TRBD1 (6 bases). The V gene lost 2 bases and the J gene lost 11 bases, with 18 bases spanning the gap. This CDR3 contains 14 residues. The germline V gene encodes CDR1 MNHNS and CDR2 SASEGT. The CDR3 reads CASSERTDTLRAFF. The CDR3 DNA is TGTGCCAGCAGTGAACGGACAGATACCCTGAGGGCTTTCTTT.

Note on this clonotype: The junction differs from germline at one of its ends, possibly a read error. The rearrangement links TRBV11-1 to TRBJ2-2, with a tentative D call TRBD2 (5 bases). Germline V lookup: CDR1 SGHAT, CDR2 FQDESV (reference sequence). CDR3 length: 14 amino acids. In nucleotides, the CDR3 is TGTGCCAGTAGATTTCGGGGTCGGCCCGGGGAGCTGCCTTTT. This translates into CASRFRGRPGELPF. The full variable domain, completed using reference TRBV11-1 and TRBJ2-2, is EAEVAQSPRYKITEKSQAVAFWCDPISGHATLYWYRQILGQGPELLVQFQDESVVDDSQLPKDRFSAERLKGVDSTLKIQPAELGDSAMYLCASRFRGRPGELPFGEGSRLTVL.

As regards this clonotype: One base away lies a much larger clone, so this may be a sequencing read error. The chain employs TRBV7-9 and TRBJ1-2, with D perhaps matching TRBD1 (6 bases). The CDR3 runs to 13 residues. Trimming pared 5 bases from V and 5 bases from J, leaving 12 bases between. Germline V gene lookup returns CDR1 SEHNR and CDR2 FQNEAQ (reference sequence). CDR3 region: CASSRTARYGYTF. The CDR3 bases are TGTGCCAGCAGCCGGACAGCCAGATATGGCTACACCTTC.

Of note for this clonotype: Sequence at one end of the junction differs from germline and may be a read error. V gene TRBV5-4 combines with J gene TRBJ2-1; tentatively, D is TRBD1 (5 bases). The CDR3 has 14 residues. Germline CDR1 and CDR2: SGHNT and YYREEE (reference sequence). The CDR3 region has the DNA TGTGCCAGCAAAGTTGGGGCAGGCTACAATAAGCAGTTCTTC. This codes for CASKVGAGYNKQFF. The entire variable domain, with the rest obtained from reference TRBV5-4 and TRBJ2-1, is as follows: ETGVTQSPTHLIKTRGQQVTLRCSSQSGHNTVSWYQQALGQGPQFIFQYYREEENGRGNFPPRFSGLQFPNYSSELNVNALELDDSALYLCASKVGAGYNKQFFGPGTRLTVL.

This clonotype was counted a single time. This sequence may be a read error, since a much larger clone differs from it by one base. The chain employs TRBV28 and TRBJ2-7; D call uncertain. Germline lookup yields CDR1 MDHEN and CDR2 SYDVKM. This CDR3 is built from 14 residues. V lost 4 bases, J lost 2 bases, and 12 bases lay in between. CDR3 DNA: TGTGCCAGCAGTTCTATGTTTCGGACCTACGAGCAGTACTTC. Protein sequence: CASSSMFRTYEQYF. The full variable domain, with the rest looked up from reference TRBV28 and TRBJ2-7, is DVKVTQSSRYLVKRTGEKVFLECVQDMDHENMFWYRQDPGLGLRLIYFSYDVKMKEKGDIPEGYSVSREKKERFSLILESASTNQTSMYLCASSSMFRTYEQYFGPGTRLTVT.